This T cell receptor (beta chain) was captured by sequencing in a study of PD-1 blockade in mismatch repair-deficient tumors. Remarks on this clone: Its specificity is not known.

Study-wide findings and caveats: Tumor-resident clones, often undetectable pretreatment in blood, expanded then contracted after pembrolizumab.

Trimming shortened V by 4 bases and J by 3 bases, and 7 bases separated the two germline ends. This CDR3 has 12 residues. Germline V gives CDR1 SGHTA, CDR2 FQGNSA. The repertoire was sequenced with immunoSEQ multiplex PCR; TCRdb's copy has only in-frame clones and lacks some. The sample yields tens of thousands of clones, about 85% seen once. The material sequenced was peripheral blood, taken 12 weeks after starting pembrolizumab. This chain links TRBV7-2 with TRBJ2-7; tentatively, D is TRBD2 (5 bases). The TCR was taken from an adult with mismatch repair-deficient cancer. The CDR3 region has the DNA TGTGCCAGCAGCTCGGACTTCTACGAGCAGTACTTC. Translating gives CASSSDFYEQYF.